This TCR beta chain was captured in a study of T-cell memory formation after mild COVID-19. General study points: Unconfirmed was the SARS-CoV-2 specificity of second-wave clones that peaked on day 37. Contracting clones from day 15 to 85 had balanced CD4/CD8; later expanders favoured CD4+.

This clonotype was found many times. Its antigen is still unknown. Per the germline V gene, CDR1 is SEHNR and CDR2 is FQNEAQ (reference sequence). The CDR3 covers 13 residues. V dropped 1 base and J dropped 4 bases, with 7 bases sitting between them. Sample barcodes and UMIs were carried by the TCR alpha and TCR beta cDNA libraries that 5'RACE generated with constant-segment primers. One entry per CDR3 protein, called by TCRdb with MiXCR from the 5' RACE reads. Counted here are around 430,000 distinct CDR3 sequences, around a sixth occurring once; the ten biggest clones make up roughly 21%. This clonotype was sampled from a man in his late teens or twenties who had mild COVID-19 (a few samples of this study predate the infection). Cell type and time point are not known. Sequenced input: PBMCs or a T cell subset sorted from them (not recorded which). The genes are TRBV7-9 and TRBJ2-5, with D unresolved. CDR3 nucleotide sequence: TGTGCCAGCAGCTTAGACAGTGGAGAGACCCAGTACTTC. It translates to CASSLDSGETQYF.